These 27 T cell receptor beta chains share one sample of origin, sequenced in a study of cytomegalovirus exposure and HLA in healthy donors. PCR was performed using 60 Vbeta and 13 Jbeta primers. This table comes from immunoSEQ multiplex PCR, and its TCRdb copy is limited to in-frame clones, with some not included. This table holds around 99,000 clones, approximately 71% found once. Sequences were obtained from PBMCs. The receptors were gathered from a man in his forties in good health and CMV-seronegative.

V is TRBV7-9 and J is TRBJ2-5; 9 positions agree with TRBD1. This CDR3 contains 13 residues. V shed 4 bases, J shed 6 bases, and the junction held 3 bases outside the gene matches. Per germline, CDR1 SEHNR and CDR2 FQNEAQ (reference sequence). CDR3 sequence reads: CASSSDRGQTQYF. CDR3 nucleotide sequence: TGTGCCAGCAGCTCGGACAGGGGTCAGACCCAGTACTTC.

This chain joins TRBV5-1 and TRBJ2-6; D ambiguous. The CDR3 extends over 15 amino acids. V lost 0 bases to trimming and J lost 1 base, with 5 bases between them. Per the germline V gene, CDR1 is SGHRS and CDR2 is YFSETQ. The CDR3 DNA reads TGCGCCAGCAGCTTGGGGCAATCTGGGGCCAACGTCCTGACTTTC. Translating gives CASSLGQSGANVLTF.

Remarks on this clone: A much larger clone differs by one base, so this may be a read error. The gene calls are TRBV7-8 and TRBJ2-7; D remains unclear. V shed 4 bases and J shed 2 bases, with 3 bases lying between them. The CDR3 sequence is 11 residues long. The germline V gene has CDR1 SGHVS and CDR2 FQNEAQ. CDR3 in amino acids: CASSSTYEQYF. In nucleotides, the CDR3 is TGTGCCAGCAGCTCAACCTACGAGCAGTACTTC.

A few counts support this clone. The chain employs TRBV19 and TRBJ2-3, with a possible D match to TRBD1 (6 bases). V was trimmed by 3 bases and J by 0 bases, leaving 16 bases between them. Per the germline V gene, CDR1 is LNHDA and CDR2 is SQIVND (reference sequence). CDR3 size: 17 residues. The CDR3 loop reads CASSMLGAPSSTDTQYF. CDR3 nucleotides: TGTGCCAGTAGTATGCTGGGGGCCCCCTCTAGCACAGATACGCAGTATTTT.

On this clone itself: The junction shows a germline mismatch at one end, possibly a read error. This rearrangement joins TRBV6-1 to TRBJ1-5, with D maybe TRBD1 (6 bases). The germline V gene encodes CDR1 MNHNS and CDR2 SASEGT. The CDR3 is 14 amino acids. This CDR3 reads CASSQAGGAQPQHF. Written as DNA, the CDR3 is TGTGCCAGCAGTCAAGCGGGGGGGGCGCAGCCCCAGCATTTT.

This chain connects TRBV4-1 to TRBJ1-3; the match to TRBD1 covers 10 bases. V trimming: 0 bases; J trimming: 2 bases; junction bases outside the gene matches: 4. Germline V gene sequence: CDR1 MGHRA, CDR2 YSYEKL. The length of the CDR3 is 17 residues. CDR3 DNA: TGCGCCAGCAGCCAAGATGGGACAGGGGTGGCTGGAAACACCATATATTTT. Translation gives CASSQDGTGVAGNTIYF.

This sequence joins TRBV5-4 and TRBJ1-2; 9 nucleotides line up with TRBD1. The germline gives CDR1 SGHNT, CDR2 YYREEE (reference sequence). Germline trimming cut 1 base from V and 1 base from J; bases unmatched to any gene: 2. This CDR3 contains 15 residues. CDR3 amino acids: CASSLRDRVNYGYTF. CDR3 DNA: TGTGCCAGCAGCTTGCGGGACAGGGTTAACTATGGCTACACCTTC.

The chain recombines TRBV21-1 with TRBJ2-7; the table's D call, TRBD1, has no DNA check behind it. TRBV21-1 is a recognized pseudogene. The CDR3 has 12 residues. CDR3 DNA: TGTGCCAGCAGCAATTCAGGGCCCGAGCAGTACTTC. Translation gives CASSNSGPEQYF.

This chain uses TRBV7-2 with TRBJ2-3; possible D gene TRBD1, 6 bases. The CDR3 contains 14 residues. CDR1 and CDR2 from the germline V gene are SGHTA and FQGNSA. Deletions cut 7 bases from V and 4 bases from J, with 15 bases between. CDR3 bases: TGTGCCAGCACCAAACTCAGGGGTGCAGATACGCAGTATTTT. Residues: CASTKLRGADTQYF.

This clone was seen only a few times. The CDR3 nucleotides read TGTGCCAGCAGCGATCCGACAGGGGGCCCTACGAACACCGGGGAGCTGTTTTTT. This encodes CASSDPTGGPTNTGELFF. V is TRBV21-1 and J is TRBJ2-2; the DNA was not compared with TRBD1, the D call given in the table. TRBV21-1 is a known pseudogene. The CDR3 runs 18 residues.

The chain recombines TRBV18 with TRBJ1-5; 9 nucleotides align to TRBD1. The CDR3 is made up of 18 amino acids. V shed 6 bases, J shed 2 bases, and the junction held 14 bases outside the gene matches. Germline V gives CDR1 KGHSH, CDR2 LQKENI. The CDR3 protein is CASSQGTGTLDGNQPQHF. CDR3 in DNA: TGTGCCAGCTCCCAAGGGACAGGGACCTTGGATGGCAATCAGCCCCAGCATTTT.

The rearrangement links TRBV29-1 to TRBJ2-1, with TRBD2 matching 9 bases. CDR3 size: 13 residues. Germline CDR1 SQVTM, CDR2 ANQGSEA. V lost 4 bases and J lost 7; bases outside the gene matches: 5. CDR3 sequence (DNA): TGCAGCGTTGCCCGAGCGGGGGGAAATGAGCAGTTCTTC. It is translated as CSVARAGGNEQFF.

This CDR3 reads CSVEDLRQGTYEQYF. The CDR3 DNA reads TGCAGCGTTGAAGATCTCCGACAGGGGACTTACGAGCAGTACTTC. This chain joins TRBV29-1 and TRBJ2-7, with TRBD1 matching over 8 bases. J was trimmed by 4 bases and V by 0 bases; bases with no gene match: 8. Germline CDR1 is SQVTM and CDR2 is ANQGSEA. This CDR3 contains 15 residues.

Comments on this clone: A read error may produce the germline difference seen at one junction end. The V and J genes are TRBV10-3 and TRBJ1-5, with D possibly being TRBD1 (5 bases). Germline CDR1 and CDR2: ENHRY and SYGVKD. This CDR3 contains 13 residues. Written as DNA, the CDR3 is TGTGCCATCAGCCCGGGGGAGGAACAGCCCCGGCATTTT. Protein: CAISPGEEQPRHF.

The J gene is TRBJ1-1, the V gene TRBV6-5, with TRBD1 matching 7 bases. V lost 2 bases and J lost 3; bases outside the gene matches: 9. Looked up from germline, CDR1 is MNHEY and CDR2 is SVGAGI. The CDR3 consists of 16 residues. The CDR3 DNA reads TGTGCCAGCAGTTACCGAAGTCCAGGGGGGTACACTGAAGCTTTCTTT. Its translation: CASSYRSPGGYTEAFF.

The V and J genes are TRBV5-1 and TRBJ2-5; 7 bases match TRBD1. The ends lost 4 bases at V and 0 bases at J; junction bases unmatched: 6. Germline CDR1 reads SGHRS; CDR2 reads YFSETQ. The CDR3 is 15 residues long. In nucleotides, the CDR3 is TGCGCCAGCAGCATACCCGACAGGGACCAAGAGACCCAGTACTTC. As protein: CASSIPDRDQETQYF.

The CDR3 DNA reads TGTGCCAGCAGCTTCGGGACCGCGGGGAATGGCTACACCTTC. Translating gives CASSFGTAGNGYTF. V usage is TRBV7-9 and J usage is TRBJ1-2; D is possibly TRBD1 (5 bases). This CDR3 region has 14 residues. CDR1 is SEHNR, CDR2 FQNEAQ, per germline (reference sequence). V lost 3 bases and J 6 bases, leaving 14 bases between the germline ends.

CDR3 bases: TGTGCCACCCGAGGACAGGTGGGGTCACCCCTCCACTTT. Amino acids: CATRGQVGSPLHF. This sequence joins TRBV7-2 and TRBJ1-6; 7 bases are shared with TRBD1. There are 13 residues in the CDR3. The germline V gene has CDR1 SGHTA and CDR2 FQGNSA. V lost 10 bases and J lost 10; bases outside the gene matches: 10.

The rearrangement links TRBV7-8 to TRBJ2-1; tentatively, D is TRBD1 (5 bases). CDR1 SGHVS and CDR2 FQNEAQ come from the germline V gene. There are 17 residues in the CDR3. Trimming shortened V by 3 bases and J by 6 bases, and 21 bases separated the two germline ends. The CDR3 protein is CASSFRLYAGLINEQFF. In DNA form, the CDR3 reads TGTGCCAGCAGCTTTCGATTATATGCAGGGTTGATCAATGAGCAGTTCTTC. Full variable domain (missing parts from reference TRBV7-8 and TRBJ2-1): GAGVSQSPRYKVAKRGQDVALRCDPISGHVSLFWYQQALGQGPEFLTYFQNEAQLDKSGLPSDRFFAERPEGSVSTLKIQRTQQEDSAVYLCASSFRLYAGLINEQFFGPGTRLTVL.

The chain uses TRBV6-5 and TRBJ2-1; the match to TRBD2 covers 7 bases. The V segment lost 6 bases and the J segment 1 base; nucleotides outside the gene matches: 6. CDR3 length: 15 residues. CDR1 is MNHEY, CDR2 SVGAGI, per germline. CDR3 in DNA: TGTGCCAGCAGCCTCAGCGGGGAGTCCTACAATGAGCAGTTCTTC. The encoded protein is CASSLSGESYNEQFF.

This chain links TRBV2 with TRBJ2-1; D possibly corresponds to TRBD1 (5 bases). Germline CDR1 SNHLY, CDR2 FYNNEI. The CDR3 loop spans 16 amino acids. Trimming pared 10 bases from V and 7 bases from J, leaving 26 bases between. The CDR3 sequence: CATDSQSVVPGNEQFF. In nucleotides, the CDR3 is TGTGCCACCGACTCCCAGAGCGTAGTCCCAGGGAATGAGCAGTTCTTC.

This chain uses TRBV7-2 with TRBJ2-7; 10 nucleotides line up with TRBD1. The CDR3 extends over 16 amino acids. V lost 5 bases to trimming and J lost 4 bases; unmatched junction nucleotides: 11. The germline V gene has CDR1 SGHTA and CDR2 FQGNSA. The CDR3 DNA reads TGTGCCAGCAGCAACGAGGCGGGACAGGGGAGTTACGAGCAGTACTTC. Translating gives CASSNEAGQGSYEQYF.

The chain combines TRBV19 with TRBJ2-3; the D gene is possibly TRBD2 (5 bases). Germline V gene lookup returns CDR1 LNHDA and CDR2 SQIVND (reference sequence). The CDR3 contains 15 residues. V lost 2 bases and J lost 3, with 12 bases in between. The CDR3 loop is CASSIRRGITDTQYF. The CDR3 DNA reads TGTGCCAGTAGTATAAGACGGGGAATAACAGATACGCAGTATTTT. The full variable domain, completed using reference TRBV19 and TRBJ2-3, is DGGITQSPKYLFRKEGQNVTLSCEQNLNHDAMYWYRQDPGQGLRLIYYSQIVNDFQKGDIAEGYSVSREKKESFPLTVTSAQKNPTAFYLCASSIRRGITDTQYFGPGTRLTVL.

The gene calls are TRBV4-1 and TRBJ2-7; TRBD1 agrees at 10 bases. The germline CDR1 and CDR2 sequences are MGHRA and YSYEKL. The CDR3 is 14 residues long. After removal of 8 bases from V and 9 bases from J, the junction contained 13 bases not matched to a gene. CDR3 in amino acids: CASLGGTGVSGQYF. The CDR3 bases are TGCGCCAGCCTCGGTGGGACAGGGGTCAGTGGGCAGTACTTC.

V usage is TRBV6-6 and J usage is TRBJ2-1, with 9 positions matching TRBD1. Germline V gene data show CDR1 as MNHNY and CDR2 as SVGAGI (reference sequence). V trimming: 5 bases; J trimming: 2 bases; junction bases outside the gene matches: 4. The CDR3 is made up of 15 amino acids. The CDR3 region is CASSKGTGPYNEQFF. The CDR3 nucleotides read TGTGCCAGCAGTAAAGGGACAGGGCCCTACAATGAGCAGTTCTTC.

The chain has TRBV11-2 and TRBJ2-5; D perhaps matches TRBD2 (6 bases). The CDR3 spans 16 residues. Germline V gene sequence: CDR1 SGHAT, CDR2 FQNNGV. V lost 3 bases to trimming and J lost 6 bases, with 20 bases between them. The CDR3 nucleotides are TGTGCCAGCAGCTTCGGGGCGGGGCCCCAAGGGAAGACCCAGTACTTC. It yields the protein CASSFGAGPQGKTQYF.

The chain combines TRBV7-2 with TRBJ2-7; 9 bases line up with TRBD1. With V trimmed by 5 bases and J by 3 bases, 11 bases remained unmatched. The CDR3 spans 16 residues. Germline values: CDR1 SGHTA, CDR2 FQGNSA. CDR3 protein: CASSQKRGQGRYEQYF. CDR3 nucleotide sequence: TGTGCCAGCAGCCAAAAAAGGGGACAGGGCCGCTACGAGCAGTACTTC.